Given below is one T cell receptor beta chain in context. These data originate in a study of control samples from healthy donors and cancer patients. Germline V gene sequence: CDR1 SEHNR, CDR2 FQNEAQ (reference sequence). The ends were cut back, 5 bases at V and 2 bases at J, with 12 bases in the middle. This CDR3 contains 14 residues. The repertoire was sequenced with immunoSEQ multiplex PCR; TCRdb's copy has only in-frame clones and lacks some. The data show more than 25,000 clones, roughly 95% seen once. This TCR came from a man aged 55-75 years in good health. The specimen sequenced was blood. V and J are TRBV7-9 and TRBJ1-2; no reliable D call. CDR3 sequence (DNA): TGTGCCAGCAGCCCTGAAAGGGCCAACTATGGCTACACCTTC. This gives the protein CASSPERANYGYTF. Based on the CDR3 plus reference TRBV7-9 and TRBJ1-2, the full variable domain is DTGVSQNPRHKITKRGQNVTFRCDPISEHNRLYWYRQTLGQGPEFLTYFQNEAQLEKSRLLSDRFSAERPKGSFSTLEIQRTEQGDSAMYLCASSPERANYGYTFGSGTRLTVV.